This TCR beta chain derives from a study of brain T cells in children with intractable seizures (dated by TCRdb to the early 2020s). Notes on the research overall: As a first screen for immune gene transcripts, resected brain tissue from 50 or so pediatric epilepsy surgery cases was run on a NanoString immunology panel. About 65% of the 12 selected surgery cases also had pre-surgery blood sequenced, which left four cases with brain tissue only. Paper-wide results and their limitations: Because sequencing depth was different between pre-surgery and post-surgery blood, clones absent from the pre-surgery sample may reflect undersampling. Viral specificity was inferred solely from CDR3 sequence similarity, and the HCMV serostatus of the patients was not known.

V lost 7 bases and J lost 4 bases, and the count of bases not matched to a germline gene is 10. From the cysteine up to the phenylalanine, the CDR3 has a length of 15 residues. The CDR3 DNA has 45 bases and is translated from base 1. Per the germline V gene (reference sequence), LNHNV is the CDR1 and YYDKDF is the CDR2. TCR beta chain sequences were generated from genomic DNA using the immunoSEQ assay. The authors processed their data as follows. CDR3 sequences that did not begin with the conserved framework cysteine at position 104 were removed by hand. Clonality was calculated as one minus the normalized Shannon's Diversity Index, with values ranging from 0 (maximal diversity) to 1 (oligoclonal). Differences in the frequency of the same CDR3 between samples, such as brain versus blood, were assessed with chi-squared comparison-of-proportions tests. Public clonotypes were identified by searching immuneACCESS, and similarity to known antiviral clonotypes was assessed with the VDJdb browser. In its TCRdb copy, this immuneACCESS table keeps in-frame sequences only and misses some clones. Where compared with another copy, unresolved V genes explain less than half of these, and the others have no known cause. The V and J calls and the clone size are those of that table, but D and trimming were determined from the DNA. The sample contains some 64,000 clones, 95% to 96% of them found a single time. More than 0.3% of the sample is held by the ten biggest clonotypes.

Turning to this clone: It lacks a known antigen. It has no much larger one-base neighbor in the sample; base qualities were not kept.

Explained via the paper, the time point label denotes: resected brain tissue, or blood drawn just prior to surgery. Surgery cases with the highest brain T cell transcript signatures were selected for TCR beta chain sequencing of brain tissue and, where available, blood. Before surgery, the patients had been given at least one anti-epileptic drug. The TCR-sequenced patients were children whose drug-resistant epilepsy was caused by tuberous sclerosis complex, focal cortical dysplasia, Rasmussen encephalitis or hemimegalencephaly. The blood samples were collected right before the epilepsy surgery. The Monarch genomic DNA purification kit was used to extract bulk genomic DNA from unsorted brain tissue and whole blood.

Sequences were derived from peripheral blood, sampled at surgery. The chain is made from TRBV15 and TRBJ1-5; a stretch of 7 junction bases matches TRBD1. This sequence was found in a boy under two years old with focal cortical dysplasia and intractable seizures. The CDR3 reads as follows: CATTDQTGLNQPQHF. The nucleotides read TGTGCCACCACCGACCAGACAGGGTTGAATCAGCCCCAGCATTTT.